A single sample is the source of the 27 T cell receptor beta chains below, sequenced in a study of identical twins (TCRdb year 2016). The library was made by 5' RACE. Sequencing relied on an Illumina HiSeq 2000. TCRdb redid the processing of the public reads, applying fastp at Q25 and MiXCR, and retained in-frame beta chains. Every distinct CDR3 protein forms one entry, paired with its most common genes and DNA. The sample table contains some 190,000 distinct CDR3 sequences; only one count was recorded for more than 15% of them. The ten biggest clones cover 35% to 50% of the sample. The same sample was also used in a study of T cells expressing NK-cell markers.

Sequenced input: CD8+ T cells sorted from blood. The receptors come from a woman aged 18-29 years in good health.

This chain links TRBV13 with TRBJ2-5, with D perhaps assigned TRBD1 or TRBD2 (7 bases each). Trimming stripped 5 bases from V and 5 bases from J, with 18 bases between. The CDR3 has 15 amino acids. Germline V gene sequence: CDR1 PRHDT, CDR2 FYEKMQ (reference sequence). CDR3 protein: CASSPPRQGGETQYF. Written as DNA, the CDR3 is TGTGCCAGCAGCCCACCCAGACAGGGAGGGGAGACCCAGTACTTC.

The chain's CDR3 is CAARVPAGGEQYF. CDR3 nucleotide sequence: TGTGCCGCCAGGGTCCCGGCCGGAGGGGAGCAGTACTTC. This sequence joins TRBV6-1 and TRBJ2-7; weak D call: TRBD2 (6 bases). The CDR3 has 13 residues. The germline V gene has CDR1 MNHNS and CDR2 SASEGT. V was pared by 11 bases and J by 7 bases, with 21 bases between.

This clonotype came up many times. The chain joins TRBV6-1 to TRBJ2-1; 8 bases fit TRBD1. CDR3 size: 14 residues. Germline CDR1 is MNHNS and CDR2 is SASEGT. Trimming took 6 bases from V and 6 from J; bases not matched to a gene: 7. The CDR3 sequence is CASSDGTGFNEQFF. The DNA of the CDR3 is TGTGCCAGCAGCGACGGGACAGGTTTCAATGAGCAGTTCTTC.

The table lists this clonotype with a few counts. The chain employs TRBV29-1 and TRBJ2-2; the D gene is possibly TRBD2 (5 bases). Trimming shortened V by 3 bases and J by 4 bases, and 9 bases separated the two germline ends. The CDR3 is 13 amino acids. CDR1 is SQVTM, CDR2 ANQGSEA, per germline. CDR3 sequence reads: CSVEGEGTGELFF. The CDR3 DNA reads as TGCAGCGTTGAGGGAGAAGGCACCGGGGAGCTGTTTTTT.

The chain combines TRBV20-1 with TRBJ2-7; TRBD1 might be the D (6 bases). Germline V CDR1 and CDR2: DFQATT, SNEGSKA (reference sequence). This CDR3 is 17 amino acids long. Trimming took 5 bases from V and 3 from J, leaving 26 bases between them. CDR3 DNA sequence: TGCAGTGCTGGCATACCCCCTTCCAGGGGCGATGACTACGAGCAGTACTTC. Translating gives CSAGIPPSRGDDYEQYF.

The chain couples TRBV4-2 to TRBJ1-1; D not certain. V was pared by 4 bases and J by 1 base, with 16 bases between. Germline loops: CDR1 LGHNA, CDR2 YNFKEQ. CDR3 size: 16 residues. Written as DNA, the CDR3 is TGTGCCAGCAGCCCTGGCTCGGGCATCGCGAACACTGAAGCTTTCTTT. This encodes CASSPGSGIANTEAFF.

This clonotype was picked up a small number of times. The chain carries TRBV29-1 and TRBJ2-3; 8 bases are shared with TRBD1. CDR1 SQVTM and CDR2 ANQGSEA come from the germline V gene. The CDR3 is 14 amino acids. The V and J ends lost 7 bases and 2 bases, in that order; junction bases with no gene match: 8. In nucleotides, the CDR3 is TGCAGCGCTTCGACAGGGGCCTCCACAGATACGCAGTATTTT. Translating gives CSASTGASTDTQYF.

This clonotype was observed a handful of times. This chain uses TRBV7-9 with TRBJ2-1; D is possibly TRBD2 (6 bases). V dropped 5 bases and J dropped 6 bases, with 14 bases sitting between them. The CDR3 length is 14 residues. In germline, CDR1 is SEHNR, CDR2 FQNEAQ (reference sequence). This CDR3 reads CASSLHGGPNEQFF. The CDR3 coding sequence is TGTGCCAGCAGCCTCCACGGGGGTCCCAATGAGCAGTTCTTC.

The V and J genes are TRBV4-3 and TRBJ2-7; tentatively, D is TRBD1 (5 bases). Germline CDR1 LGHNA, CDR2 YSLEER. The CDR3 extends over 15 amino acids. In DNA form, the CDR3 reads TGCGCTGATACCACTGAACGGTTGGGGCTCTACGAGCAGTACTTC. It codes for CADTTERLGLYEQYF.

This clonotype has a handful of counts. The chain recombines TRBV30 with TRBJ2-1; tentatively, D is TRBD1 (5 bases). With 7 bases removed from V and 6 bases from J, the gap between germline ends came to 13 bases. Germline CDR1 GTSNPN, CDR2 SVGIG (reference sequence). The length of the CDR3 is 12 residues. This chain's CDR3 is CAYWTSANEQFF. In DNA form, the CDR3 reads TGTGCCTACTGGACATCGGCCAATGAGCAGTTCTTC. Supplemented by reference TRBV30 and TRBJ2-1, the full variable domain reads SQTIHQWPATLVQPVGSPLSLECTVEGTSNPNLYWYRQAAGRGLQLLFYSVGIGQISSEVPQNLSASRPQDRQFILSSKKLLLSDSGFYLCAYWTSANEQFFGPGTRLTVL.

The J gene is TRBJ1-1, the V gene TRBV7-9; no firm D call. CDR1 is SEHNR, CDR2 FQNEAQ, per germline (reference sequence). Between the trimmed V and J ends, which lost 3 bases and 7 bases, there was a span of 3 bases. The CDR3 contains 10 residues. The CDR3 coding sequence is TGTGCCAGCAGCTTTATTGAAGCTTTCTTT. It translates to CASSFIEAFF.

A few counts support this clonotype. V gene TRBV7-9 combines with J gene TRBJ2-7, with 10 nucleotides matching TRBD1. The CDR3 loop spans 14 amino acids. The germline gives CDR1 SEHNR, CDR2 FQNEAQ (reference sequence). With 4 bases clipped from V and 4 bases from J, the junction kept 4 bases outside the gene matches. The CDR3 DNA is TGTGCCAGCAGCTCCGACAGGGGGCGTTACGAGCAGTACTTC. Translation gives CASSSDRGRYEQYF.

This clonotype was picked up a small number of times. The chain employs TRBV15 and TRBJ2-7; D perhaps matches TRBD1 (6 bases). Germline-derived CDR1 and CDR2 are LNHNV and YYDKDF (reference sequence). The CDR3 extends over 15 amino acids. Trimming removed 1 base from V and 4 bases from J, with 14 bases in between. CDR3 sequence (DNA): TGTGCCACCAGCAGAGGACAGGTACCTAATTACGAGCAGTACTTC. Amino acids: CATSRGQVPNYEQYF.

The chain couples TRBV11-1 to TRBJ2-6; 11 nucleotides line up with TRBD1. The V gene end was trimmed by 1 base and the J gene end by 3 bases; junction bases not matched to a gene: 5. The CDR3 loop spans 18 amino acids. From germline, CDR1 is SGHAT and CDR2 FQDESV (reference sequence). The CDR3 spells CASSLVGQGVGGANVLTF. DNA of the CDR3: TGTGCCAGCAGCTTAGTGGGACAGGGGGTTGGTGGGGCCAACGTCCTGACTTTC. Full variable domain (remainder filled in from reference TRBV11-1 and TRBJ2-6): EAEVAQSPRYKITEKSQAVAFWCDPISGHATLYWYRQILGQGPELLVQFQDESVVDDSQLPKDRFSAERLKGVDSTLKIQPAELGDSAMYLCASSLVGQGVGGANVLTFGAGSRLTVL.

This clonotype occurred a few times. In DNA, the CDR3 is TGCGCCACCGTTAACCTGTCCGGGACTAGCGGGGGGTCGCCCACAGATACGCAGTATTTT. Amino acids: CATVNLSGTSGGSPTDTQYF. The rearrangement joins TRBV10-1 to TRBJ2-3, with 15 bases identical to TRBD2. The CDR3 length is 20 residues. V lost 10 bases to trimming and J lost 2 bases; unmatched junction nucleotides: 19. The germline gives CDR1 WNHNN, CDR2 SYGVQD (reference sequence).

The sample holds a few counts of this clonotype. The chain employs TRBV5-1 and TRBJ2-7; 9 nucleotides line up with TRBD1. With 4 bases clipped from V and 6 bases from J, the junction kept 5 bases outside the gene matches. The CDR3 sequence is 13 residues long. Germline V gene sequence: CDR1 SGHRS, CDR2 YFSETQ. The DNA of the CDR3 is TGCGCCAGCAGCCACGGGACAGGGCGCGAGCAGTACTTC. Translated: CASSHGTGREQYF.

The chain joins TRBV27 to TRBJ2-1; 12 positions agree with TRBD2. This CDR3 region has 16 residues. V dropped 3 bases and J dropped 7; count of bases not matched to a gene: 7. Germline V CDR1 and CDR2: MNHEY, SMNVEV (reference sequence). The CDR3 nucleotides are TGTGCCAGCAGTTTCACACTAGCGGGAGGCGCAAATGAGCAGTTCTTC. This gives the protein CASSFTLAGGANEQFF.

The chain's CDR3 is CASSFRLNTEAFF. CDR3 nucleotide sequence: TGTGCCAGCAGTTTTCGGCTAAACACTGAAGCTTTCTTT. The chain links TRBV12-3 or TRBV12-4 to TRBJ1-1, with D hard to call. Between the trimmed V and J ends, which lost 3 bases and 2 bases, there was a span of 7 bases. CDR3 length: 13 amino acids.

This clonotype was picked up many times. The chain combines TRBV3-1 with TRBJ1-5; 8 bases line up with TRBD1. V lost 1 base and J lost 5; bases outside the gene matches: 1. The length of the CDR3 is 14 residues. From germline, CDR1 is LGHDT and CDR2 YNNKEL (reference sequence). This CDR3 is CASSQGTGYQPQHF. DNA of the CDR3: TGTGCCAGCAGCCAAGGGACAGGGTATCAGCCCCAGCATTTT.

This clonotype was observed a few times. This chain joins TRBV7-9 and TRBJ2-1, with D uncertain. Germline V lookup: CDR1 SEHNR, CDR2 FQNEAQ (reference sequence). This CDR3 region has 11 residues. The V gene lost 7 bases and the J gene lost 6 bases, with 7 bases spanning the gap. The CDR3 loop is CASTLGNEQFF. CDR3 sequence (DNA): TGTGCCAGCACCCTAGGCAATGAGCAGTTCTTC.

A few counts support this clonotype. The chain couples TRBV7-9 to TRBJ2-3, with D perhaps being TRBD1 or TRBD2 (5 bases each). Germline V CDR1 and CDR2: SEHNR, FQNEAQ (reference sequence). Trimming removed 2 bases at V and 4 bases at J, with 13 bases between. The CDR3 spans 15 residues. CDR3: CASSLRQRGPDTQYF. Here the CDR3 DNA reads TGTGCCAGCAGCTTACGACAGAGGGGTCCAGATACGCAGTATTTT.

This clonotype was recorded many times. The chain uses TRBV7-2 and TRBJ2-7, with TRBD1 matching over 8 bases. The CDR3 is 14 residues long. The V and J ends lost 1 base and 4 bases, in that order; junction bases with no gene match: 3. The germline gives CDR1 SGHTA, CDR2 FQGNSA. The CDR3: CASSLGQGAYEQYF. CDR3 DNA: TGTGCCAGCAGCTTAGGGCAGGGGGCTTACGAGCAGTACTTC.

This clonotype was counted many times. V is TRBV27 and J is TRBJ1-1; no clear D gene. Trimming left V 5 bases short and J 1 base short, with 8 bases between. The CDR3 is 13 residues long. Germline loops: CDR1 MNHEY, CDR2 SMNVEV (reference sequence). The DNA of the CDR3 is TGTGCCAGCAGTCGAGACGGGAACACTGAAGCTTTCTTT. This codes for CASSRDGNTEAFF.

This clonotype has more than one count but fewer than ten. The chain couples TRBV12-3 or TRBV12-4 to TRBJ2-3; 16 bases are shared with TRBD2. J gave up 8 bases and V 6 bases, and 8 bases lay outside the gene matches. CDR3 length equals 16 residues. CDR3 residues: CASSLGLAGGPGTQYF. The DNA for the CDR3 is TGTGCCAGCAGCCTGGGACTAGCGGGAGGGCCGGGTACGCAGTATTTT.

This clonotype was found a few times. The genes are TRBV6-1 and TRBJ1-1; possibly TRBD1 for D (5 bases). The CDR3 runs 15 residues. V lost 6 bases to trimming and J lost 4 bases, with 18 bases between them. Germline values: CDR1 MNHNS, CDR2 SASEGT. The DNA of the CDR3 is TGTGCCAGCAGCCCCGACCCCCGGGGACCCACTGAAGCTTTCTTT. It codes for CASSPDPRGPTEAFF.

The V call is TRBV5-1, the J call TRBJ2-1; D ambiguous. The germline V gene has CDR1 SGHRS and CDR2 YFSETQ. There are 11 residues in the CDR3. Trimming removed 4 bases at V and 10 bases at J, with 9 bases between. In DNA form, the CDR3 reads TGCGCCAGCAGCGAGAAGGCCGAGCAGTTCTTC. It specifies CASSEKAEQFF. Filled out from reference TRBV5-1 and TRBJ2-1, the complete variable domain reads KAGVTQTPRYLIKTRGQQVTLSCSPISGHRSVSWYQQTPGQGLQFLFEYFSETQRNKGNFPGRFSGRQFSNSRSEMNVSTLELGDSALYLCASSEKAEQFFGPGTRLTVL.

This clonotype was found a few times. The V and J genes are TRBV29-1 and TRBJ2-1; 8 bases are a match to TRBD2. Germline CDR1 SQVTM, CDR2 ANQGSEA. Germline trimming cut 5 bases from V and 9 bases from J; bases unmatched to any gene: 6. The CDR3 has 12 amino acids. The CDR3 DNA sequence: TGCAGCGTTCCCCTTGGGACTAGTGAGCAGTTCTTC. Its translation: CSVPLGTSEQFF.